The 18 T cell receptor beta chains listed next were all sequenced from one sample in a study of cytomegalovirus exposure and HLA in healthy donors. The PCR made use of 60 Vbeta and 13 Jbeta primers. Sequencing used immunoSEQ multiplex PCR; TCRdb keeps in-frame clones, though not all of them. The data show about 170,000 clones, 60% to 80% seen once. The sample taken for sequencing was PBMCs. Source of these receptors: a woman between 50 and 59 years old in good health and CMV-seropositive.

The chain has TRBV5-4 and TRBJ1-1; a possible D gene is TRBD1 (6 bases). The CDR3 contains 14 residues. CDR1 SGHNT and CDR2 YYREEE come from the germline V gene (reference sequence). The CDR3 region is CASGSGGEHTEAFF. In DNA form, the CDR3 reads TGTGCTAGCGGGAGCGGGGGCGAGCACACTGAAGCTTTCTTT. Combining the CDR3 with reference TRBV5-4 and TRBJ1-1 gives the whole variable domain ETGVTQSPTHLIKTRGQQVTLRCSSQSGHNTVSWYQQALGQGPQFIFQYYREEENGRGNFPPRFSGLQFPNYSSELNVNALELDDSALYLCASGSGGEHTEAFFGQGTRLTVV.

The chain is built from TRBV2 and TRBJ2-3; D is ambiguous. CDR1 and CDR2 from the germline V gene are SNHLY and FYNNEI. Trimming removed 3 bases from V and 4 bases from J, with 11 bases in between. The CDR3 totals 14 residues. CDR3 protein: CASSDPLPPDTQYF. CDR3 nucleotide sequence: TGTGCCAGCAGTGACCCTCTACCCCCAGATACGCAGTATTTT.

The CDR3: CASSPRSSTYNEQFF. In DNA, the CDR3 is TGTGCCAGCAGCCCACGGTCTAGCACCTACAATGAGCAGTTCTTC. The chain recombines TRBV7-8 with TRBJ2-1; TRBD2 is a possible D gene (5 bases). The V end was cut by 5 bases, the J end by 2 bases, with 13 bases between. There are 15 residues in the CDR3. Germline assignment: CDR1 SGHVS and CDR2 FQNEAQ.

This clone was observed a handful of times. The chain carries TRBV4-1 and TRBJ1-4; D gene ambiguous. V was shortened by 0 bases and J by 8 bases, with 7 bases between the two germline ends. The CDR3 sequence is 13 residues long. Germline V lookup: CDR1 MGHRA, CDR2 YSYEKL. The CDR3 DNA sequence: TGCGCCAGCAGCCAAGATCTGCGGGAAAAACTGTTTTTT. Translating it yields CASSQDLREKLFF.

The rearrangement uses TRBV28 and TRBJ2-7; 10 bases are a match to TRBD2. Germline lookup yields CDR1 MDHEN and CDR2 SYDVKM. CDR3 size: 14 residues. The trim removed 7 bases at V and 3 bases at J, leaving 6 bases unmatched. CDR3 amino acids: CASTKSGRDYEQYF. The CDR3 coding sequence is TGTGCCAGCACTAAAAGCGGGAGGGACTACGAGCAGTACTTC. The full variable domain, rest sourced from reference TRBV28 and TRBJ2-7, is DVKVTQSSRYLVKRTGEKVFLECVQDMDHENMFWYRQDPGLGLRLIYFSYDVKMKEKGDIPEGYSVSREKKERFSLILESASTNQTSMYLCASTKSGRDYEQYFGPGTRLTVT.

The chain combines TRBV7-2 with TRBJ1-4, with D possibly being TRBD1 (5 bases). The ends were cut back, 0 bases at V and 4 bases at J, with 18 bases in the middle. Germline V gives CDR1 SGHTA, CDR2 FQGNSA. CDR3 length: 18 amino acids. The CDR3 reads CASSLARLITGRNEKLFF. Written as DNA, the CDR3 is TGTGCCAGCAGCTTAGCGAGACTTATAACAGGCCGTAATGAAAAACTGTTTTTT.

Points on this clone: The junction departs from germline at one end; a sequencing error may be responsible. The V gene is TRBV19, the J gene TRBJ1-1; 8 positions match TRBD1. CDR3 length: 14 residues. CDR1 is LNHDA, CDR2 SQIVND, per germline (reference sequence). CDR3 coding DNA: TGTGCCAGTATTATACCAGGGGGCAGGACTGAAGCTTTCTTT. It specifies CASIIPGGRTEAFF.

Comments on this clone: At the DNA level, this CDR3 is encoded by other sequences in the same sample as well. The rearrangement links TRBV5-6 to TRBJ2-7; a weak D match, TRBD1 (6 bases). The V gene lost 2 bases and the J gene lost 2 bases, with 8 bases spanning the gap. This CDR3 has 13 residues. Germline V gives CDR1 SGHDT, CDR2 YYEEEE. The CDR3 here is CASSLTGPYEQYF. In DNA form, the CDR3 reads TGTGCCAGCAGCTTAACAGGGCCCTACGAGCAGTACTTC.

A remark on this clone: The junction departs from germline at one end; a sequencing error may be responsible. V is TRBV7-7 and J is TRBJ1-3; D call uncertain. The CDR3 totals 13 residues. The germline gives CDR1 SSHAT, CDR2 FNYEAQ (reference sequence). CDR3 amino acids: CASSLDTGNTIYF. The CDR3, as DNA: TGTGCTAGCAGCCTCGACACTGGAAACACCATATATTTT.

V is TRBV5-8 and J is TRBJ2-3, with D maybe TRBD1 (5 bases). CDR1 and CDR2 (germline): SGHTS, YDEGEE. This CDR3 region has 16 residues. V was clipped by 0 bases and J by 0 bases, with 11 bases between them. The CDR3 sequence is CASSLGAGMSTDTQYF. In DNA, the CDR3 is TGTGCCAGCAGCTTGGGGGCAGGGATGAGCACAGATACGCAGTATTTT.

V is TRBV7-8 and J is TRBJ2-1; TRBD1 might be the D (6 bases). This CDR3 comprises 13 residues. Between the trimmed V and J ends, which lost 5 bases and 5 bases, there was a span of 10 bases. CDR1 SGHVS and CDR2 FQNEAQ come from the germline V gene. This CDR3 reads CASSQGLDNEQFF. As DNA, the CDR3 is TGTGCCAGCAGCCAGGGGCTTGACAATGAGCAGTTCTTC.

The J gene is TRBJ2-1, the V gene TRBV19, with 9 bases matching TRBD1. This CDR3 is 15 amino acids long. J was trimmed by 3 bases and V by 9 bases; bases with no gene match: 9. Germline loops: CDR1 LNHDA, CDR2 SQIVND (reference sequence). CDR3 sequence: CASSPRDRVYNEQFF. CDR3 nucleotides: TGTGCCAGCTCCCCCCGGGACAGGGTCTACAATGAGCAGTTCTTC.

In its sample, this clone was seen once. CDR3 sequence reads: CASTPTGPQGGEQFF. DNA for the CDR3: TGCGCCAGCACTCCAACCGGCCCCCAGGGGGGTGAGCAGTTCTTC. V and J are TRBV5-1 and TRBJ2-1, with D maybe TRBD1 (7 bases). Trimming pared 6 bases from V and 9 bases from J, leaving 22 bases between. The CDR3 is 15 amino acids. CDR1 and CDR2 (germline): SGHRS, YFSETQ.

A few counts support this clone. The V and J genes are TRBV19 and TRBJ2-1, with TRBD2 matching 9 bases. Germline-derived CDR1 and CDR2 are LNHDA and SQIVND (reference sequence). The CDR3 extends over 13 amino acids. V lost 5 bases, J lost 7 bases, and 3 bases stayed unmatched. The CDR3 reads CASSGLAFNEQFF. For the CDR3, the DNA is TGTGCCAGTAGTGGACTAGCGTTTAATGAGCAGTTCTTC.

The chain joins TRBV30 to TRBJ1-6; TRBD1 agrees at 10 bases. Looked up from germline, CDR1 is GTSNPN and CDR2 is SVGIG (reference sequence). With V trimmed by 7 bases and J by 8 bases, 5 bases remained unmatched. The length of the CDR3 is 13 residues. This chain's CDR3 is CASDRGLYSPLHF. CDR3 sequence (DNA): TGTGCCTCCGACAGGGGGCTTTATTCACCCCTCCACTTT.

The genes are TRBV5-6 and TRBJ1-6; weak D call: TRBD1 (5 bases). From germline, CDR1 is SGHDT and CDR2 YYEEEE. V dropped 4 bases and J dropped 7 bases, with 15 bases sitting between them. The CDR3 contains 15 residues. The chain's CDR3 is CASSPLGGANSPLHF. CDR3 in DNA: TGTGCCAGCAGCCCCCTGGGAGGGGCGAATTCACCCCTCCACTTT.

This chain joins TRBV30 and TRBJ1-3, with unresolved D. The CDR3 loop spans 12 amino acids. From germline, CDR1 is GTSNPN and CDR2 SVGIG (reference sequence). V lost 1 base to trimming and J lost 8 bases, with 9 bases between them. CDR3 protein: CAWSALLDTIYF. CDR3 bases: TGTGCCTGGAGTGCCCTATTAGACACCATATATTTT.

CDR3 in DNA: TGTGCCAGCACCAACAGTTACAATGAGCAGTTCTTC. Translation gives CASTNSYNEQFF. The chain joins TRBV6-5 to TRBJ2-1; D unresolved. V lost 7 bases, J lost 4 bases, and 8 bases lay in between. The CDR3 is 12 residues long. The germline CDR1 and CDR2 sequences are MNHEY and SVGAGI.